This T cell receptor beta chain was retrieved from a study of shared clonotypes between healthy human individuals. General observations from the study: On the whole, naive subsets had larger estimated richness than memory subsets had.

Produced via immunoSEQ multiplex PCR; TCRdb's table is partial and in-frame only. This sample yields roughly 530,000 clones, of which almost 97% are seen a single time; roughly 0.06% belongs to the top ten. As regards this clone: Its matching antigen is unknown.

The ends lost 4 bases at V and 2 bases at J; junction bases unmatched: 4. This CDR3 region has 14 residues. Germline V gene sequence: CDR1 MNHEY, CDR2 SMNVEV (reference sequence). The TCR sequence derives from a woman in her twenties or thirties in good health. The source material was naive CD4+ T cells sorted from blood. The subset is: CD45RA+ positively selected. V and J are TRBV27 and TRBJ2-7, with 8 bases aligning to TRBD2. CDR3 region: CASSSSRGAYEQYF. CDR3 DNA sequence: TGTGCCAGCAGTTCCTCGCGGGGGGCCTACGAGCAGTACTTC.